The 21 T cell receptor beta chains presented below share a single source sample, sequenced in a study of beta chain features in type 1 diabetes. Isolated RNA was reverse transcribed in full, so expressed TCRB transcripts were sequenced. TCRdb keeps only in-frame clones here, not all; method: immunoSEQ multiplex PCR. Of 300,000 to 350,000 clones in the sample, around 9% are singletons; the top ten hold roughly 1%. Their antigens are not known. Study-wide findings and caveats: Within each of all four CD4+ subsets, Type 1 diabetes patients had TCRB CDR3s that were moderately but significantly shorter.

Source material: central memory CD4+ T cells from blood. Receptors were obtained from a man under 40 with type 1 diabetes.

The chain couples TRBV29-1 to TRBJ2-4; D remains ambiguous. The germline V gene has CDR1 SQVTM and CDR2 ANQGSEA. The germline V and J ends were trimmed by 5 bases and 0 bases, with 8 bases remaining between them. The CDR3 is 13 residues long. CDR3 loop: CSVTFLAKNIQYF. The CDR3 DNA is TGCAGCGTTACTTTCCTAGCCAAAAACATTCAGTACTTC.

This clone was picked up a small number of times. This chain uses TRBV4-3 with TRBJ1-2, with a weak D call TRBD1 (6 bases). This CDR3 is 15 amino acids long. V lost 4 bases and J 4 bases, leaving 16 bases between the germline ends. Germline CDR1 is LGHNA and CDR2 is YSLEER. CDR3 amino acids: CASSPTYRDPYGYTF. In DNA, the CDR3 is TGCGCCAGCAGCCCGACTTACAGGGACCCCTATGGCTACACCTTC.

A few counts support this clone. The chain employs TRBV4-1 and TRBJ1-4; D gene uncertain. V lost 0 bases and J 8 bases, leaving 10 bases between the germline ends. Germline CDR1 reads MGHRA; CDR2 reads YSYEKL. The CDR3 is 14 amino acids. This chain's CDR3 is CASSQDQLGEKLFF. The CDR3 nucleotides read TGCGCCAGCAGCCAAGATCAGTTAGGGGAAAAACTGTTTTTT.

To note about this clone: Within the sample, other DNA sequences also encode this same CDR3. The chain couples TRBV6-5 to TRBJ1-5; D uncertain. The germline CDR1 and CDR2 sequences are MNHEY and SVGAGI. V shed 6 bases and J shed 1 base, with 7 bases lying between them. CDR3 length: 13 residues. CDR3 sequence: CASRERSNQPQHF. The DNA of the CDR3 is TGTGCCAGCAGGGAGCGAAGCAATCAGCCCCAGCATTTT.

The chain uses TRBV2 and TRBJ1-1, with a possible D match to TRBD1 (5 bases). CDR3 length: 14 amino acids. The ends were cut back, 6 bases at V and 5 bases at J, with 16 bases in the middle. The germline V gene has CDR1 SNHLY and CDR2 FYNNEI. CDR3 amino acids: CASSGQGRGTEAFF. The CDR3 region has the DNA TGTGCCAGCAGCGGTCAGGGACGGGGGACTGAAGCTTTCTTT.

In its sample, this clone was seen a few times. The chain has TRBV4-3 and TRBJ2-2; TRBD1 is a possible D gene (7 bases). Germline CDR1 reads LGHNA; CDR2 reads YSLEER. This CDR3 is 17 amino acids long. Trimming pared 0 bases from V and 6 bases from J, leaving 17 bases between. CDR3 region: CASSQEGGGAAAGELFF. The CDR3 DNA reads TGCGCCAGCAGCCAAGAAGGAGGGGGCGCAGCTGCCGGGGAGCTGTTTTTT.

This clone was detected a few times. The CDR3 sequence: CASSQEADTNTEAFF. In nucleotides, the CDR3 is TGCGCCAGCAGCCAAGAGGCAGACACGAACACTGAAGCTTTCTTT. V usage is TRBV4-3 and J usage is TRBJ1-1; D gene unclear. The germline CDR1 and CDR2 sequences are LGHNA and YSLEER. The germline V and J ends were trimmed by 0 bases and 1 base, with 9 bases remaining between them. CDR3 length: 15 residues.

The sample holds a few counts of this clone. This chain joins TRBV2 and TRBJ1-3; TRBD1 aligns across 7 bases. CDR3 length: 15 residues. V trimming: 6 bases; J trimming: 3 bases; junction bases outside the gene matches: 8. Germline assignment: CDR1 SNHLY and CDR2 FYNNEI. CDR3 DNA sequence: TGTGCCAGCAGGGACCGGGACAGACTTGGAAACACCATATATTTT. Translated: CASRDRDRLGNTIYF. The entire variable domain, with the rest obtained from reference TRBV2 and TRBJ1-3, is as follows: EPEVTQTPSHQVTQMGQEVILRCVPISNHLYFYWYRQILGQKVEFLVSFYNNEISEKSEIFDDQFSVERPDGSNFTLKIRSTKLEDSAMYFCASRDRDRLGNTIYFGEGSWLTVV.

This clone turned up a few times. The chain combines TRBV7-2 with TRBJ2-3, with 7 bases matching TRBD2. CDR1 is SGHTA and CDR2 is FQGNSA in the germline V gene. V trimming: 4 bases; J trimming: 1 base; junction bases outside the gene matches: 5. The CDR3 covers 15 residues. CDR3 sequence: CASSSMLAGTDTQYF. Here the CDR3 DNA reads TGTGCCAGCAGCTCAATGCTAGCGGGCACAGATACGCAGTATTTT.

The chain combines TRBV5-1 with TRBJ1-4, with TRBD1 matching 10 bases. V lost 4 bases, J lost 8 bases, and 5 bases stayed unmatched. Germline CDR1 and CDR2: SGHRS and YFSETQ. CDR3 length equals 14 residues. The CDR3 sequence: CASSAGTGDEKLFF. For the CDR3, the DNA is TGCGCCAGCAGCGCCGGGACAGGGGACGAAAAACTGTTTTTT.

The rearrangement uses TRBV7-2 and TRBJ2-5; tentatively, D is TRBD1 (5 bases). Trimming took 7 bases from V and 3 from J, leaving 15 bases between them. The length of the CDR3 is 14 residues. Germline V gives CDR1 SGHTA, CDR2 FQGNSA. CDR3 sequence reads: CASNPGRREETQYF. Here the CDR3 DNA reads TGTGCCAGCAACCCCGGTCGCAGGGAAGAGACCCAGTACTTC.

The chain couples TRBV6-5 to TRBJ2-2; 8 bases fit TRBD2. CDR1 and CDR2 (germline): MNHEY, SVGAGI. V was pared by 2 bases and J by 4 bases, with 3 bases of the junction left unmatched. The CDR3 extends over 15 amino acids. For the CDR3, the DNA is TGTGCCAGCAGTTACGCCGGGGGGGGCACCGGGGAGCTGTTTTTT. Translated, it gives CASSYAGGGTGELFF.

This clone was observed a few times. This rearrangement joins TRBV7-2 to TRBJ1-1; D may be TRBD1 (5 bases). Per germline, CDR1 SGHTA and CDR2 FQGNSA. With 5 bases removed from V and 4 bases from J, the gap between germline ends came to 17 bases. The CDR3 spans 15 residues. The CDR3 reads CASSPRREGGTEAFF. Here the CDR3 DNA reads TGTGCCAGCAGCCCCCGCAGGGAGGGAGGCACTGAAGCTTTCTTT. The variable domain in full, completed from reference TRBV7-2 and TRBJ1-1, reads GAGVSQSPSNKVTEKGKDVELRCDPISGHTALYWYRQSLGQGLEFLIYFQGNSAPDKSGLPSDRFSAERTGGSVSTLTIQRTQQEDSAVYLCASSPRREGGTEAFFGQGTRLTVV.

V gene TRBV6-6 combines with J gene TRBJ1-4; the D gene is possibly TRBD1 (6 bases). V lost 6 bases to trimming and J lost 8 bases, with 16 bases between them. The CDR3 has 14 amino acids. Germline V CDR1 and CDR2: MNHNY, SVGAGI (reference sequence). As DNA, the CDR3 is TGTGCCAGCAGCCCCGGGGGCGTGGACGAAAAACTGTTTTTT. The encoded protein is CASSPGGVDEKLFF.

This chain links TRBV6-1 with TRBJ1-1; the D is unclear. V lost 7 bases and J lost 0, with 9 bases in between. The germline V gene encodes CDR1 MNHNS and CDR2 SASEGT. The length of the CDR3 is 13 residues. The CDR3: CASIAFLNTEAFF. In DNA form, the CDR3 reads TGTGCCAGCATCGCCTTTCTGAACACTGAAGCTTTCTTT.

This clone was seen more than once but under ten times. This chain joins TRBV5-4 and TRBJ2-7; D is possibly TRBD1 or TRBD2 (5 bases each). The V gene lost 4 bases and the J gene lost 0 bases, with 14 bases spanning the gap. The CDR3 runs 15 residues. CDR1 is SGHNT, CDR2 YYREEE, per germline (reference sequence). The CDR3 DNA is TGTGCCAGCAGCCCAGGGACGGTCGCCTCCTACGAGCAGTACTTC. Translation: CASSPGTVASYEQYF.

This clone was seen at least ten times. J is TRBJ1-1 and V is TRBV5-6; D gene uncertain. V gave up 6 bases and J gave up 4 bases, with 16 bases separating them. Germline V gene sequence: CDR1 SGHDT, CDR2 YYEEEE. This CDR3 has 14 residues. The CDR3 here is CASNSPGIPTEAFF. CDR3 nucleotide sequence: TGTGCCAGCAACTCTCCAGGAATACCCACTGAAGCTTTCTTT.

The sample holds a few counts of this clone. The chain recombines TRBV5-6 with TRBJ2-1; 11 nucleotides match TRBD2. Germline values: CDR1 SGHDT, CDR2 YYEEEE. J was trimmed by 8 bases and V by 4 bases; bases with no gene match: 8. The CDR3 runs to 15 residues. The CDR3, as DNA: TGTGCCAGCAGCCGTCGACTAGCGGGGAGCGATGAGCAGTTCTTC. As protein: CASSRRLAGSDEQFF.

The chain links TRBV20-1 to TRBJ2-7; TRBD1 or TRBD2 may be the D gene (5 bases each). CDR1 and CDR2 (germline): DFQATT, SNEGSKA (reference sequence). The CDR3 runs 11 residues. V lost 3 bases and J lost 5, with 8 bases in between. CDR3 loop: CSASKGHEQYF. Here the CDR3 DNA reads TGCAGTGCTAGTAAGGGACACGAGCAGTACTTC.

The chain links TRBV18 to TRBJ1-5; TRBD1 is a possible D gene (6 bases). CDR1 is KGHSH, CDR2 LQKENI, per germline. The CDR3 extends over 13 amino acids. V lost 6 bases, J lost 5 bases, and 11 bases lay in between. CDR3 in DNA: TGTGCCAGCTCGGCAGGGGAAGATCAGCCCCAGCATTTT. It translates to CASSAGEDQPQHF.

This clone occurred a few times. The chain recombines TRBV2 with TRBJ2-3; D might be TRBD1 (6 bases). V lost 1 base, J lost 5 bases, and 16 bases lay in between. The germline V gene encodes CDR1 SNHLY and CDR2 FYNNEI. This CDR3 is built from 16 residues. CDR3 loop: CASSEGTASRGDTQYF. DNA of the CDR3: TGTGCCAGCAGTGAAGGGACAGCTTCGAGGGGAGATACGCAGTATTTT.